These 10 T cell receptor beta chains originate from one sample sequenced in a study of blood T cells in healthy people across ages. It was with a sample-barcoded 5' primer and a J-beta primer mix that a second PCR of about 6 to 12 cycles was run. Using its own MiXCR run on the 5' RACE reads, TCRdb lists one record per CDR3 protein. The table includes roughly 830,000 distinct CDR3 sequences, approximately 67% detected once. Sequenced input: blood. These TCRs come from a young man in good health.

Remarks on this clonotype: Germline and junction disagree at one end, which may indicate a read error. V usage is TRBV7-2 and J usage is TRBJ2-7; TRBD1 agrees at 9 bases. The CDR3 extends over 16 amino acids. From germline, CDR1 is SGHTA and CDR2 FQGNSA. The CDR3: CASSLARGTGKDGQYF. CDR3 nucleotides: TGTGCTAGCAGCTTAGCGCGAGGGACAGGGAAAGATGGGCAGTACTTC. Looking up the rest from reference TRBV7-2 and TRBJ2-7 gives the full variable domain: GAGVSQSPSNKVTEKGKDVELRCDPISGHTALYWYRQSLGQGLEFLIYFQGNSAPDKSGLPSDRFSAERTGGSVSTLTIQRTQQEDSAVYLCASSLARGTGKDGQYFGPGTRLTVT.

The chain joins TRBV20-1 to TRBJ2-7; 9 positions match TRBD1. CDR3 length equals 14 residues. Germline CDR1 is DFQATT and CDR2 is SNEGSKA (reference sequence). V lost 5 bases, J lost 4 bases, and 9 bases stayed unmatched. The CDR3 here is CSAADYGTGYEQYF. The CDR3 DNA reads TGCAGTGCTGCTGATTACGGGACAGGGTACGAGCAGTACTTC.

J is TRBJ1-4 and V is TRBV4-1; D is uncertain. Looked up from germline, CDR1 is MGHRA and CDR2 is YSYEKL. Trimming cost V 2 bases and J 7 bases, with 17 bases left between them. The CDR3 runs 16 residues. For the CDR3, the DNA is TGCGCCAGCAGCCAAAGTTTTTTAGCTGTTGGTGAAAAACTGTTTTTT. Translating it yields CASSQSFLAVGEKLFF.

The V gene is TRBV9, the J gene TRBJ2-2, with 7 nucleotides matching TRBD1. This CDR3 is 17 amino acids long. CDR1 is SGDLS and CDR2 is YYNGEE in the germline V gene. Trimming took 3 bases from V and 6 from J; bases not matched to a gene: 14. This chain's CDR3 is CASSELTGTDTAGELFF. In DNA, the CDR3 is TGTGCCAGCAGCGAATTAACCGGGACAGATACCGCCGGGGAGCTGTTTTTT.

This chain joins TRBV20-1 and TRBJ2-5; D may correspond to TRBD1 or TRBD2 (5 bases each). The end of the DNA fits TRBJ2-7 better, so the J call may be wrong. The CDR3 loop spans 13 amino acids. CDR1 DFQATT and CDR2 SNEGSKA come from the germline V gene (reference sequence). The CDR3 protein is CSANTRGNYEQYF. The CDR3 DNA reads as TGCAGTGCTAACACTAGGGGAAACTACGAGCAGTACTTC.

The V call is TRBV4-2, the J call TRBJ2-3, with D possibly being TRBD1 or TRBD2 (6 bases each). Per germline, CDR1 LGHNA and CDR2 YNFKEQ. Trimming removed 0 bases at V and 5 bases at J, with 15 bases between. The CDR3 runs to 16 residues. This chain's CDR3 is CASSQDGSRGEDTQYF. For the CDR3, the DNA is TGTGCCAGCAGCCAAGATGGGAGTAGGGGGGAAGATACGCAGTATTTT.

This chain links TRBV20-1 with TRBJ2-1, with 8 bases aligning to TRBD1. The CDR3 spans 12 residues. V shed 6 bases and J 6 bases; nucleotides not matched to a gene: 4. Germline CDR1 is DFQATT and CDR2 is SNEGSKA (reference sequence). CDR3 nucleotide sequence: TGCAGTGCAGGACAGGGTTTCAATGAGCAGTTCTTC. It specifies CSAGQGFNEQFF.

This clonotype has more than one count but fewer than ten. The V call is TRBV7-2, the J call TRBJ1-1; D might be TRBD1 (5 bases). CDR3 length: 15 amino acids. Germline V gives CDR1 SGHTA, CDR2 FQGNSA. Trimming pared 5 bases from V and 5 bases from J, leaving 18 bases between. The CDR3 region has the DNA TGTGCCAGCAGCCCCCGCCGGGGGTTGGGTACTGAAGCTTTCTTT. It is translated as CASSPRRGLGTEAFF.

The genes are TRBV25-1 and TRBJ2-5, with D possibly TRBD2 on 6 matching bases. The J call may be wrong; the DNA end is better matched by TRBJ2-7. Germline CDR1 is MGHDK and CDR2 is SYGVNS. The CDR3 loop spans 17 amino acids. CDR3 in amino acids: CASSDFAGPRRGYEQYF. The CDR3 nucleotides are TGTGCCAGCAGTGATTTTGCGGGGCCCCGACGTGGCTACGAGCAGTACTTC.

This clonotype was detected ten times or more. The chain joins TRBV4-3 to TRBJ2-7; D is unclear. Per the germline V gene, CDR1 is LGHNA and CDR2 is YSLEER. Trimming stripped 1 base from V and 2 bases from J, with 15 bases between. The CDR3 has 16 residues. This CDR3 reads CASSQALGAGTYEQYF. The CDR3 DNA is TGCGCCAGCAGCCAAGCCTTAGGTGCAGGAACCTACGAGCAGTACTTC.